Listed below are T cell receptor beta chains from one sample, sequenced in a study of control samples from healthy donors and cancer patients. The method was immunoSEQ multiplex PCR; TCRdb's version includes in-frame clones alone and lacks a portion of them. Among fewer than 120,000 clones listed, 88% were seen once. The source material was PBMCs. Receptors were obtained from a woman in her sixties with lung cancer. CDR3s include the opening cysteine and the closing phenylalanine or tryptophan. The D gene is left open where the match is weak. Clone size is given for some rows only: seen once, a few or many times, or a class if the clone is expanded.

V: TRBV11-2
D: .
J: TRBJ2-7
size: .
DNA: TGTGCCAGCAGCGACAGGCAAGCCTACGAGCAGTACTTC
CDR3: CASSDRQAYEQYF

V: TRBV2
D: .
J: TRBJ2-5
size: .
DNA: TGTGCCAGCAGCTCAGCGGAGACCCAGTACTTC
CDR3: CASSSAETQYF

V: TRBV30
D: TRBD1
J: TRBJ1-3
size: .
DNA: TGTGCCTGGGGGACAGGGGCTGGAAACACCATATATTTT
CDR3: CAWGTGAGNTIYF

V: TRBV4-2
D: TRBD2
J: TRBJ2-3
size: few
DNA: TGTGCCAGCAGCCGAGGGACTAGCGGGAGCACAGATACGCAGTATTTT
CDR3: CASSRGTSGSTDTQYF

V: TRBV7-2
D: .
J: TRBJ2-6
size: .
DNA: TGTGCCAGCAGCTTATCCGTAGGGGATGCTGGGGCCAACGTCCTGACTTTC
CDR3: CASSLSVGDAGANVLTF

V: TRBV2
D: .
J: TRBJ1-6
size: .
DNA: TGTGCCAGCAGTGCCCAGGGACTTACCTTGGGTTCACCCCTCCACTTT
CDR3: CASSAQGLTLGSPLHF

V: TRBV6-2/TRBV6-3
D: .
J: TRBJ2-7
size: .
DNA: TGTGCCAGCAGTTTGGCAGGGGGGTCCTACGAGCAGTACTTC
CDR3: CASSLAGGSYEQYF

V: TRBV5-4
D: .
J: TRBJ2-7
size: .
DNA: TGTGCCAGCAGCTTGGGTCCCGGGGGTTTCTACGAGCAGTACTTC
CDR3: CASSLGPGGFYEQYF

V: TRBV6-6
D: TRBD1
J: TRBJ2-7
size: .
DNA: TGTGCCAGCAGCCCACCGAACCGGGACAGCTACGAGCAGTACTTC
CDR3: CASSPPNRDSYEQYF

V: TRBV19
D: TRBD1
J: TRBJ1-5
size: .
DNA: TGTGCCAGTAACTGGGGACAGCCTCATCAGCCCCAGCATTTT
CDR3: CASNWGQPHQPQHF

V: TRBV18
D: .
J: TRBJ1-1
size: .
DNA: TGTGCCAGCTCACCGTCGCAGGGCACTGAAGCTTTCTTT
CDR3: CASSPSQGTEAFF

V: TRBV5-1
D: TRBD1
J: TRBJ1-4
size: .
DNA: TGCGCCAGCAGCTCGGACAGGTTTAATGAAAAACTGTTTTTT
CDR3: CASSSDRFNEKLFF

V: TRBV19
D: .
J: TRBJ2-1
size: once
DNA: TGTGCCAGTAGTATGGAGGTAAATGAGCAGTTCTTC
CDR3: CASSMEVNEQFF

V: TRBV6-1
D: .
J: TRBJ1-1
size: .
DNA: TGTGCCAGCAGTGGACGGGGGGGAGAGGAGAACACTGAAGCTTTCTTT
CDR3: CASSGRGGEENTEAFF

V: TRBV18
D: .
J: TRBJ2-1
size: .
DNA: TGTGCCAGCTCACCACGTTTGACCCTTACCTACAATGAGCAGTTCTTC
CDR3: CASSPRLTLTYNEQFF

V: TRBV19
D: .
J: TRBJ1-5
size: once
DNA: TGTGCCAGTAGTATCTTGAATCAGCCCCAGCATTTT
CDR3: CASSILNQPQHF

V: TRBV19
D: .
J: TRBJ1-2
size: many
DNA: TGTGCCAGTAGTAAGGGGGAGGTCTATGGCTACACCTTC
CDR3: CASSKGEVYGYTF

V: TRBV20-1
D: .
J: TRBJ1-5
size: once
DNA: TGCAGTGCTAGTTTTGGGGGGGAGAACGGACAGCCCCAGCATTTT
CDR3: CSASFGGENGQPQHF

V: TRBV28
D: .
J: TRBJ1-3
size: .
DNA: TGTGCCAGCAGTATCTTACTTGGCTCTGGAAACACCATATATTTT
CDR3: CASSILLGSGNTIYF

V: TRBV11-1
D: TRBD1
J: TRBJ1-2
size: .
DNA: TGTGCCAGCAGCGCCGACAGGGTTGATGGCTACACCTTC
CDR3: CASSADRVDGYTF

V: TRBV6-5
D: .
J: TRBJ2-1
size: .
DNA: TGTGCCAGCAGCCCGAGGGGAGATGAGCAGTTCTTC
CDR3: CASSPRGDEQFF

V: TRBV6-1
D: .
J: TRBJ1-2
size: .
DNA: TGTGCCAGCAGTGAGGGGACGGTGAACTATGGCTACACCTTC
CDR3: CASSEGTVNYGYTF

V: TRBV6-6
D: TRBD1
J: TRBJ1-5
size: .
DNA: TGTGCCAGCAGTCAGACAGGGGGGAATCAGCCCCAGCATTTT
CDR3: CASSQTGGNQPQHF

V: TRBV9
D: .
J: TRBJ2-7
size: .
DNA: TGTGCCAGCAGCCCCGCGGAAACCTTATACGAGCAGTACTTC
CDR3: CASSPAETLYEQYF